These 7 T cell receptor beta chains were all obtained from the same sample, sequenced in a study of OX40 agonist ivuxolimab in advanced cancers. The assay was immunoSEQ multiplex PCR, and TCRdb's table has in-frame clones only and misses some. This table has some 22,000 clones, around 67% appearing once. Sample: CD4+ or CD8+ T cells sorted from blood, taken in a trial of the OX40 agonist ivuxolimab. The source of these receptors is an adult with an advanced solid tumor such as melanoma, head and neck, liver or kidney cancer.

The chain couples TRBV27 to TRBJ2-7; tentatively, D is TRBD2 (5 bases). This CDR3 has 14 amino acids. V was pared by 5 bases and J by 7 bases, with 18 bases between. In germline, CDR1 is MNHEY, CDR2 SMNVEV (reference sequence). The CDR3 reads CASSAFLPSGEQYF. The CDR3 DNA reads TGTGCCAGCAGTGCCTTTCTTCCCTCGGGAGAGCAGTACTTC.

The chain carries TRBV11-3 and TRBJ1-2, with D maybe TRBD1 (6 bases). CDR3 size: 12 residues. V was pared by 4 bases and J by 7 bases, with 10 bases between. The V gene's germline CDR1 is SGHNT and CDR2 YENEEA. CDR3 protein: CASSYDRTGYTF. CDR3 nucleotide sequence: TGTGCCAGCAGCTACGACAGGACTGGCTACACCTTC.

The table lists this clone with a few counts. V gene TRBV4-3 combines with J gene TRBJ2-5, with 7 bases identical to TRBD2. Germline CDR1 and CDR2: LGHNA and YSLEER. V shed 0 bases, J shed 6 bases, and the junction held 10 bases outside the gene matches. This CDR3 has 16 residues. This chain's CDR3 is CASSQDPSGAGKTQYF. Here the CDR3 DNA reads TGCGCCAGCAGCCAAGATCCTAGCGGAGCCGGAAAGACCCAGTACTTC.

J is TRBJ1-3 and V is TRBV5-1; the match to TRBD1 covers 7 bases. This CDR3 region has 16 residues. After removal of 4 bases from V and 0 bases from J, the junction contained 7 bases not matched to a gene. Germline loops: CDR1 SGHRS, CDR2 YFSETQ. The CDR3 DNA sequence: TGCGCCAGCAGCCCCCGGGACAGATCCTCTGGAAACACCATATATTTT. Translation gives CASSPRDRSSGNTIYF.

The chain employs TRBV9 and TRBJ2-5; no clear D. The CDR3 extends over 15 amino acids. The V gene lost 2 bases and the J gene lost 0 bases, with 11 bases spanning the gap. Germline V CDR1 and CDR2: SGDLS, YYNGEE. The CDR3 DNA is TGTGCCAGCAGCGTGTCTCGGGCTGACCAAGAGACCCAGTACTTC. This gives the protein CASSVSRADQETQYF.

This chain joins TRBV29-1 and TRBJ2-2, with D possibly being TRBD2 (5 bases). CDR1 and CDR2 from the germline V gene are SQVTM and ANQGSEA. With 7 bases removed from V and 4 bases from J, the gap between germline ends came to 13 bases. CDR3 size: 13 residues. The CDR3 DNA sequence: TGCAGCGCTGGTGGGAGCGCCACCGGGGAGCTGTTTTTT. Its protein is CSAGGSATGELFF.

Comments on this clone: This likely reflects a read error, since a far larger clone is one base away. The V gene is TRBV27, the J gene TRBJ2-2, with TRBD1 identical over 8 bases. Germline-derived CDR1 and CDR2 are MNHEY and SMNVEV (reference sequence). The CDR3 has 14 amino acids. CDR3 sequence: CASKPGQATGELLF. The CDR3 DNA follows: TGTGCCAGCAAACCGGGACAGGCTACCGGGGAGCTGCTTTTT.